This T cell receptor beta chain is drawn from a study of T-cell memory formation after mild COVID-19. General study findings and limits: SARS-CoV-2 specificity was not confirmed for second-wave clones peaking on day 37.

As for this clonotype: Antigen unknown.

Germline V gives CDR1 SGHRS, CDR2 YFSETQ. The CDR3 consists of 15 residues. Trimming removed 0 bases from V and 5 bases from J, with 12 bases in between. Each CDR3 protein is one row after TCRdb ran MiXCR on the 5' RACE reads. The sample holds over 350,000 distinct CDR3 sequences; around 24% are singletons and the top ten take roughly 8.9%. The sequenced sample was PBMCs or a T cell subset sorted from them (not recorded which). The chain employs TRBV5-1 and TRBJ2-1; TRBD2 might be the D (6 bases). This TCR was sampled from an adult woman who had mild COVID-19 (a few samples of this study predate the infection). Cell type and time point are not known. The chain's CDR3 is CASSLDTGDHNEQFF. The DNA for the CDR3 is TGCGCCAGCAGCTTGGATACGGGGGATCACAATGAGCAGTTCTTC.